What follows are 4 T cell receptor beta chains derived from one specimen sequenced in a study of blood T cell repertoires in COVID-19. Using immunoSEQ multiplex PCR, the repertoire was profiled, and TCRdb retains in-frame clones only, with some absent. The repertoire holds around 230,000 clones, with about 87% as singletons. Material for sequencing was PBMCs or T cells enriched from blood (not recorded which). The source is a man younger than 30 with acute COVID-19.

This CDR3 is CASSVHPDSQPQHF. CDR3 sequence (DNA): TGTGCCAGCAGCGTCCACCCTGACAGTCAGCCCCAGCATTTT. This chain links TRBV9 with TRBJ1-5, with D possibly being TRBD1 (5 bases). CDR1 and CDR2 (germline): SGDLS, YYNGEE. The ends were cut back, 2 bases at V and 6 bases at J, with 12 bases in the middle. The CDR3 length is 14 residues.

V usage is TRBV30 and J usage is TRBJ1-2; tentative D call: TRBD1 (5 bases). This CDR3 is 15 amino acids long. Germline lookup yields CDR1 GTSNPN and CDR2 SVGIG (reference sequence). The V and J ends lost 0 bases and 6 bases respectively, with 17 bases between them. DNA of the CDR3: TGTGCCTGGAGTGTAGGAAAGGGGATGGGGAATGGCTACACCTTC. Translated, it gives CAWSVGKGMGNGYTF.

J is TRBJ2-7 and V is TRBV7-8, with 9 bases that match TRBD2. Germline V gene sequence: CDR1 SGHVS, CDR2 FQNEAQ. Losses at the gene ends were 5 bases for V and 1 base for J; bases not matched to a gene: 6. The CDR3 runs to 15 residues. The chain's CDR3 is CASSLTSGGSYEQYF. CDR3 bases: TGTGCCAGCAGCCTGACTAGCGGAGGTTCCTACGAGCAGTACTTC.

The V gene is TRBV28, the J gene TRBJ1-1, with a possible D match to TRBD1 (5 bases). Germline-derived CDR1 and CDR2 are MDHEN and SYDVKM. V was shortened by 6 bases and J by 6 bases, with 17 bases between the two germline ends. The CDR3 contains 14 residues. The CDR3 protein is CASRKRGGGAEAFF. The CDR3 DNA reads TGTGCCAGCAGAAAAAGGGGTGGTGGGGCTGAAGCTTTCTTT.